A selection of T cell receptor beta chains follows, all from one sample in a study of shared clonotypes between healthy human individuals. Here immunoSEQ multiplex PCR was the method, and the copy in TCRdb shows in-frame clones only, minus some. The data contain 650,000 to 800,000 clones, approximately 72% of them singletons. Input material: memory CD4+ T cells sorted from blood. All receptors derive from a woman in her twenties or thirties in good health. CDR3s include the opening cysteine and the closing phenylalanine or tryptophan. The order of the fields is CDR3 DNA, CDR3 protein, clone size, V gene, J gene, D gene. A D gene is named only where the DNA matches it firmly. A clone size is listed for some rows: how often the clone was seen (once, few, many), or a class if it is expanded.

TGTGCCAGTAGTGGCCTATTGGGACAGGGCTCATACATTCAGTACTTC	CASSGLLGQGSYIQYF	NA	TRBV19	TRBJ2-4	TRBD1
TGTGCCTGGAGTGGCGTAGCGGGAGATACGCAGTATTTT	CAWSGVAGDTQYF	many	TRBV30	TRBJ2-3	TRBD2
TGTGCCAGCACGGACAGGGGGCCTGGGGCCAACGTCCTGACTTTC	CASTDRGPGANVLTF	few	TRBV6-4	TRBJ2-6	TRBD1
TGTGCCTGGAGTGTAACGGGGGAGACCCAGTACTTC	CAWSVTGETQYF	NA	TRBV30	TRBJ2-5	NA
TGTGCCAGCAGGAGAAGAGGACTGTCTGACTACGAGCAGTACTTC	CASRRRGLSDYEQYF	NA	TRBV27	TRBJ2-7	NA
TGTGCCAGTAGCCCCGGGACAGGGGCACGGAGGAACATTCAGTACTTC	CASSPGTGARRNIQYF	NA	TRBV19	TRBJ2-4	TRBD1
TGTGCCAGCGGTGTTGGGGGCCATGAGCAGTTCTTC	CASGVGGHEQFF	few	TRBV28	TRBJ2-1	NA
TGTGCCAGCAGCCCCCAGTCGGACACTGAAGCTTTCTTT	CASSPQSDTEAFF	few	TRBV7-2	TRBJ1-1	NA
TGTGCCAGCAGCAAGGGGACAGGGGGGACTTACGAGCAGTACTTC	CASSKGTGGTYEQYF	NA	TRBV7-9	TRBJ2-7	TRBD1
TGTGCCAGCAGACACCGGGACCCCCCCTACGAGCAGTACTTC	CASRHRDPPYEQYF	NA	TRBV6-5	TRBJ2-7	NA
TGTGCCAGCAGCTTAGAAGCCGAGAACACTGAAGCTTTCTTT	CASSLEAENTEAFF	NA	TRBV7-9	TRBJ1-1	NA
TGTGCCAGCAGCTTTGGTCGGGCTGAAAAACTGTTTTTT	CASSFGRAEKLFF	NA	TRBV5-6	TRBJ1-4	NA
TGCGCCAGCAGCCAAGGGAGTACGGACCTTTCTGGGGCCAACGCCCTGACTTTC	CASSQGSTDLSGANALTF	NA	TRBV4-1	TRBJ2-6	NA
TGTGCCAGCACCATATCAGGGGCCTCTGGAAACACCATATATTTT	CASTISGASGNTIYF	NA	TRBV28	TRBJ1-3	NA
TGTGCCAGCAGTGAACGGGGTAGGGAGCAGTTCTTC	CASSERGREQFF	NA	TRBV2	TRBJ2-1	NA
TGTGCCAGCAGCGAAAGCACAGATACGCAGTATTTT	CASSESTDTQYF	few	TRBV7-9	TRBJ2-3	NA
TGTGCCAGCTCACCAAGTGCTAGCATCACCGGGGAGCTGTTTTTT	CASSPSASITGELFF	NA	TRBV18	TRBJ2-2	NA
TGTGCCAGCAGCACGCCGGGACTAGAGCAGTACTTC	CASSTPGLEQYF	NA	TRBV7-2	TRBJ2-7	TRBD2
TGTGCCAGCAGCCCGATAGGCTATGGCTACACCTTC	CASSPIGYGYTF	NA	TRBV6-6	TRBJ1-2	NA
TGTGCCAGCGCCACGAATAATCAGCCCCAGCATTTT	CASATNNQPQHF	NA	TRBV28	TRBJ1-5	NA
TGTGCCAGCTCACCACCAATCGACTCTGGGGCCAACGTCCTGACTTTC	CASSPPIDSGANVLTF	NA	TRBV18	TRBJ2-6	NA
TGTGCCATCAGGGGGACAGATACCTACGAGCAGTACTTC	CAIRGTDTYEQYF	NA	TRBV10-3	TRBJ2-7	TRBD1
TGTGCCAGCAAACGGGACTCAAGATCTGGGGCCAACGTCCTGACTTTC	CASKRDSRSGANVLTF	NA	TRBV28	TRBJ2-6	NA
TGTGCCAGCAGCTTGGCCGGTAGCGGGAGGGTAGATGAGCAGTTCTTC	CASSLAGSGRVDEQFF	NA	TRBV5-6	TRBJ2-1	TRBD2
TGTGCCAGCTCGGGACAGGGTTACTATGGCTACACCTTC	CASSGQGYYGYTF	NA	TRBV27	TRBJ1-2	TRBD1
TGTGCCAGCAGCCCCAGGGGGCGGCGTCTCAGCACAGATACGCAGTATTTT	CASSPRGRRLSTDTQYF	once	TRBV5-4	TRBJ2-3	TRBD1
TGTGCCTGCGATCGGGACAGGGGCTCCTACGAGCAGTACTTC	CACDRDRGSYEQYF	NA	TRBV30	TRBJ2-7	TRBD1
TGTGCCAGCAGTTACTCCTTGGACCACTACAATGAGCAGTTCTTC	CASSYSLDHYNEQFF	NA	TRBV6-5	TRBJ2-1	NA
TGTGCCATCAAGGTCCGGGACAGCAATGAGCAGTTCTTC	CAIKVRDSNEQFF	NA	TRBV10-3	TRBJ2-1	TRBD1
TGCAGCGTTGATCTTGGACAGGGGGTGTACGAGCAGTACTTC	CSVDLGQGVYEQYF	few	TRBV29-1	TRBJ2-7	TRBD1
TGCGCCAGCAGCTGGGATAGCGGGAGAAGGGTTAATGAGCAGTTCTTC	CASSWDSGRRVNEQFF	NA	TRBV5-1	TRBJ2-1	TRBD2
TGTGCCAGCAGAGGGGTAGCGGGAGGGCCGAGCTCCTACAATGAGCAGTTCTTC	CASRGVAGGPSSYNEQFF	few	TRBV27	TRBJ2-1	TRBD2
TGTGCCAGCAGGCCAAGGGGATTCGGAACTAATGAAAAACTGTTTTTT	CASRPRGFGTNEKLFF	NA	TRBV28	TRBJ1-4	NA
TGTGCCAGCAGACCCCGGCTGGGGGAGAACACCGGGGAGCTGTTTTTT	CASRPRLGENTGELFF	NA	TRBV27	TRBJ2-2	NA
TGTGCCAGCAGCTTAGCGGGCCCGAACACTGAAGCTTTCTTT	CASSLAGPNTEAFF	once	TRBV7-9	TRBJ1-1	NA
TGTGCCAGCCCGAGCCACTACGAGCAGTACTTC	CASPSHYEQYF	NA	TRBV6-1	TRBJ2-7	NA
TGTGCCAGCAGTTCAGGGGGCAGCTCTTCACCCCTCCACTTT	CASSSGGSSSPLHF	NA	TRBV28	TRBJ1-6	TRBD1
TGCAGCGTTCAGGAGACAGCCGAGTACGAGCAGTACTTC	CSVQETAEYEQYF	NA	TRBV29-1	TRBJ2-7	NA
TGTGCCAGCAGCGTAGGTAGCGGTTCGAACACCGGGGAGCTGTTTTTT	CASSVGSGSNTGELFF	NA	TRBV9	TRBJ2-2	NA
TGTGCCAGCAATCAGGGGGAGGTATACGAGCAGTACTTC	CASNQGEVYEQYF	NA	TRBV2	TRBJ2-7	NA